The rows below give T cell receptor beta chains drawn from one sample of a study of cytomegalovirus exposure and HLA in healthy donors. Sequencing used immunoSEQ multiplex PCR; TCRdb keeps in-frame clones, though not all of them. The table shows about 140,000 clones, with roughly two thirds occurring only once. The material sequenced was PBMCs. Receptors were obtained from a human donor in good health. Both conserved end residues are part of each CDR3. D genes are given only for firm matches. Rows may omit the clone size; those that give it use once, few, many or a size class.

cdr3_aa	cdr3_nt	v_call	clone_size	j_call	d_call
CATSSRTEHYEKLFF	TGTGCCACCAGCAGCCGGACAGAGCACTATGAAAAACTGTTTTTT	TRBV15	-	TRBJ1-4	-
CASSDELAGVGEQFF	TGTGCCAGCAGTGATGAGCTAGCGGGAGTTGGTGAGCAGTTCTTC	TRBV2	-	TRBJ2-1	TRBD2
CASSGRQGGYEQYF	TGTGCCAGCTCTGGTAGACAGGGTGGGTACGAGCAGTACTTC	TRBV27	-	TRBJ2-7	TRBD1
CASSQAGGNNEQFF	TGCGCCAGCAGCCAAGCGGGGGGCAACAATGAGCAGTTCTTC	TRBV4-1	-	TRBJ2-1	-
CASRGGQGAATGELFF	TGCGCCAGCAGGGGGGGACAGGGGGCGGCCACCGGGGAGCTGTTTTTT	TRBV10-1	-	TRBJ2-2	TRBD1
CASSTRMLGLRSGSLYEQYF	TGTGCCAGCAGTACAAGAATGCTGGGTCTAAGAAGCGGGAGCCTCTACGAGCAGTACTTC	TRBV28	-	TRBJ2-7	TRBD2
CANPGPQWGGVRYEQYF	TGCGCCAACCCGGGACCTCAATGGGGCGGGGTCAGGTACGAGCAGTACTTC	TRBV23-1	few	TRBJ2-7	-
CASTLGDRADQPQHF	TGTGCCAGCACCCTTGGTGACAGGGCCGATCAGCCCCAGCATTTT	TRBV5-5	-	TRBJ1-5	TRBD1
CASSLGDRGQSEAFF	TGTGCCAGCAGCTTAGGCGACAGGGGGCAAAGTGAAGCTTTCTTT	TRBV7-9	few	TRBJ1-1	TRBD1
CASSLAREEQYF	TGTGCCAGCAGCTTAGCGAGGGAGGAGCAGTACTTC	TRBV7-6	few	TRBJ2-5	-
CASSLTVNSPLHF	TGTGCTAGCAGCTTAACAGTAAATTCACCCCTCCACTTT	TRBV7-7	once	TRBJ1-6	-
CATSKEGLAGDEQFF	TGTGCCACCTCTAAAGAGGGACTAGCGGGAGATGAGCAGTTCTTC	TRBV19	-	TRBJ2-1	TRBD2
CASSGQGADTQYF	TGTGCCAGCAGTGGACAGGGAGCAGATACGCAGTATTTT	TRBV2	few	TRBJ2-3	TRBD1
CASASVLDTGELFF	TGTGCCAGTGCGTCGGTGTTGGACACCGGGGAGCTGTTTTTT	TRBV27	-	TRBJ2-2	-
CASRSGGSGGADEQFF	TGTGCCAGCAGATCTGGGGGGAGCGGGGGGGCAGATGAGCAGTTCTTC	TRBV7-3	-	TRBJ2-1	TRBD2
CASSLEVANIQYF	TGCGCCAGCAGCTTGGAAGTAGCAAACATTCAGTACTTC	TRBV5-1	-	TRBJ2-4	-